Each of the 5 T cell receptor beta chains below was sequenced from the same sample in a study of shared clonotypes between healthy human individuals. Naive CD8 cells lacked CD45RO, underwent positive selection for CCR7 and left out terminally differentiated effector memory CD45RA+ cells. Method: immunoSEQ multiplex PCR; TCRdb's copy keeps in-frame clones and lacks some. Of fewer than 800,000 clones in the sample, 90% to 95% were seen once. The sequenced sample consisted of naive CD8+ T cells sorted from blood. The receptors here all came from a man under 40 in good health.

This rearrangement joins TRBV11-2 to TRBJ1-1; D not resolved. Germline CDR1 and CDR2: SGHAT and FQNNGV. This CDR3 is built from 12 residues. V was pared by 3 bases and J by 5 bases, with 7 bases between. CDR3 bases: TGTGCCAGCAGCTTGACATTAACTGAAGCTTTCTTT. Its protein product is CASSLTLTEAFF.

The rearrangement joins TRBV7-8 to TRBJ1-2; D not certain. CDR3 length: 14 amino acids. CDR1 is SGHVS and CDR2 is FQNEAQ in the germline V gene. V lost 5 bases and J lost 3, with 13 bases in between. CDR3 sequence: CASSTGRLDYGYTF. CDR3 nucleotides: TGTGCCAGCAGCACCGGACGGCTTGACTATGGCTACACCTTC. The full variable domain, with the rest looked up from reference TRBV7-8 and TRBJ1-2, is GAGVSQSPRYKVAKRGQDVALRCDPISGHVSLFWYQQALGQGPEFLTYFQNEAQLDKSGLPSDRFFAERPEGSVSTLKIQRTQQEDSAVYLCASSTGRLDYGYTFGSGTRLTVV.

Comment on this clone: This may come from a read error, since a much larger clone is one base off. The V gene is TRBV5-8, the J gene TRBJ1-2; 7 nucleotides agree with TRBD1. The germline gives CDR1 SGHTS, CDR2 YDEGEE. V shed 7 bases and J 3 bases; nucleotides not matched to a gene: 0. This CDR3 is built from 11 residues. The CDR3 spells CASGQDYGYTF. Here the CDR3 DNA reads TGTGCCAGCGGACAGGACTATGGCTACACCTTC.

The chain has TRBV7-9 and TRBJ2-7; 8 bases align to TRBD1. Germline CDR1 SEHNR, CDR2 FQNEAQ (reference sequence). The CDR3 has 15 amino acids. Trimming cost V 4 bases and J 3 bases; bases outside gene matches: 8. The CDR3 sequence: CASSSSRDRFYEQYF. The CDR3 DNA sequence: TGTGCCAGCAGCTCCAGCCGGGACAGGTTCTACGAGCAGTACTTC. Based on the CDR3 plus reference TRBV7-9 and TRBJ2-7, the full variable domain is DTGVSQNPRHKITKRGQNVTFRCDPISEHNRLYWYRQTLGQGPEFLTYFQNEAQLEKSRLLSDRFSAERPKGSFSTLEIQRTEQGDSAMYLCASSSSRDRFYEQYFGPGTRLTVT.

The CDR3 is CASSTGQGPDTQYF. In DNA, the CDR3 is TGCGCCAGCAGCACCGGACAGGGACCCGATACGCAGTATTTT. V is TRBV5-1 and J is TRBJ2-3, with 8 bases fitting TRBD1. V lost 4 bases to trimming and J lost 6 bases; unmatched junction nucleotides: 7. In germline, CDR1 is SGHRS, CDR2 YFSETQ. The CDR3 loop spans 14 amino acids.